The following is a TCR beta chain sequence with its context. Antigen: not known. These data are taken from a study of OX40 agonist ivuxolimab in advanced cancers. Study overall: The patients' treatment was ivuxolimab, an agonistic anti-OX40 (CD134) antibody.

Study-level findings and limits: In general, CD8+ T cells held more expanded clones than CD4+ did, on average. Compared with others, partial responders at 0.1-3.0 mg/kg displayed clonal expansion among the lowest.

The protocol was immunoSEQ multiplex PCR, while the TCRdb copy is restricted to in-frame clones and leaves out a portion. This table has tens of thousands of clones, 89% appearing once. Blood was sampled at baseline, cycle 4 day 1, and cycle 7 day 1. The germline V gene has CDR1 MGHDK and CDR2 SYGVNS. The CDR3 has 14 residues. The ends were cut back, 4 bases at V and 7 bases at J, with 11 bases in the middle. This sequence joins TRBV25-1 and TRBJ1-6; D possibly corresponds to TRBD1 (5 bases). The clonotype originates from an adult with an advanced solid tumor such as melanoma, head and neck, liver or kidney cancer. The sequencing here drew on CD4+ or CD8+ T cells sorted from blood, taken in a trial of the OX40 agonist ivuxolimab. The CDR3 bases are TGTGCCAGCAGTGGGGACCTCTCCAATTCACCCCTCCACTTT. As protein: CASSGDLSNSPLHF. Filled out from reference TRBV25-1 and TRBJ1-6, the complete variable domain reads EADIYQTPRYLVIGTGKKITLECSQTMGHDKMYWYQQDPGMELHLIHYSYGVNSTEKGDLSSESTVSRIRTEHFPLTLESARPSHTSQYLCASSGDLSNSPLHFGNGTRLTVT.